One sample yielded the 8 T cell receptor beta chains listed below, sequenced in a study of spatial heterogeneity in lung cancer. Points from the study as a whole: Mutation counts in tumors were tracked by counts of expanded intratumoral alpha and beta TCRs.

Time point here: sample taken at primary tumor resection. From the 5' RACE reads, TCRdb called clonotypes with MiXCR, one entry per CDR3 protein. The table has about 7,900 distinct CDR3 sequences, under 7.5% seen once; the top ten hold roughly 19%. These receptors lack a known antigen. The starting material was lung tumor tissue, obtained at surgery. These receptors were taken from a female donor with early-stage non-small cell lung cancer.

By share of the sample, this clonotype is medium-sized (0.01 to 0.1%). The size of this beta chain means little, since it is a stray read in a library made for alpha chains. V and J are TRBV25-1 and TRBJ1-2; 7 positions match TRBD1. Germline assignment: CDR1 MGHDK and CDR2 SYGVNS. This CDR3 is built from 16 residues. V lost 2 bases, J lost 6 bases, and 12 bases stayed unmatched. CDR3 in amino acids: CASSEEGVTGWDGYTF. The CDR3 DNA is TGTGCCAGCAGTGAAGAAGGGGTGACAGGGTGGGATGGCTACACCTTC.

This clonotype was found many times. Because the library targeted alpha chains, this beta chain is an off-target read whose size means little. The chain couples TRBV20-1 to TRBJ2-2, with 7 bases lining up with TRBD1. The V gene end was trimmed by 5 bases and the J gene end by 5 bases; junction bases not matched to a gene: 11. Germline V gene sequence: CDR1 DFQATT, CDR2 SNEGSKA (reference sequence). The CDR3 has 15 amino acids. This chain's CDR3 is CSAERQGRVTGELFF. The DNA of the CDR3 is TGCAGTGCTGAAAGACAGGGAAGGGTTACCGGGGAGCTGTTTTTT.

Comment on this clonotype: Since it is a stray read in a library aimed at alpha chains, this beta chain has a size that is not meaningful. This rearrangement joins TRBV7-9 to TRBJ2-7; TRBD2 matches at 10 bases. CDR3 length: 16 amino acids. Looked up from germline, CDR1 is SEHNR and CDR2 is FQNEAQ (reference sequence). J lost 5 bases, V lost 4 bases, and 11 bases had no gene match. The CDR3 reads CASSSEAGGPRDEQYF. DNA of the CDR3: TGTGCCAGCAGCTCTGAAGCGGGAGGGCCCCGGGACGAGCAGTACTTC.

This clonotype occurred many times. This beta chain is off target for a library built for alpha chains, so its abundance means little. V and J are TRBV27 and TRBJ1-1, with 8 positions matching TRBD1. This CDR3 contains 14 residues. The junction had 13 bases not matched to a gene; V was cut back by 5 bases and J by 11 bases. Germline assignment: CDR1 MNHEY and CDR2 SMNVEV (reference sequence). The CDR3 spells CASSLQGALGEAFF. CDR3 nucleotides: TGTGCCAGCAGTCTCCAGGGGGCACTCGGGGAGGCTTTCTTT.

This clonotype was counted ten times or more. Since it is a stray read in a library aimed at alpha chains, this beta chain has a size that is not meaningful. The gene calls are TRBV6-5 and TRBJ2-2; D uncertain. Germline V gives CDR1 MNHEY, CDR2 SVGAGI. V lost 6 bases and J 1 base, leaving 3 bases between the germline ends. The CDR3 extends over 12 amino acids. This CDR3 reads CASRGNTGELFF. CDR3 in DNA: TGTGCCAGCAGAGGGAACACCGGGGAGCTGTTTTTT.

The sample holds many counts of this clonotype. The library was prepared for alpha chains; this beta chain is a stray read, so its frequency means little. This chain joins TRBV2 and TRBJ2-5, with 9 bases fitting TRBD2. Trimming at V came to 5 bases and at J to 5 bases, leaving 9 bases not matched to a gene. CDR3 length: 15 residues. Germline CDR1 is SNHLY and CDR2 is FYNNEI. The CDR3 coding sequence is TGTGCCAGCAGTTCTAGCGGGATGGGGCGGGAGACCCAGTACTTC. This encodes CASSSSGMGRETQYF. Full variable domain (rest looked up from reference TRBV2 and TRBJ2-5): EPEVTQTPSHQVTQMGQEVILRCVPISNHLYFYWYRQILGQKVEFLVSFYNNEISEKSEIFDDQFSVERPDGSNFTLKIRSTKLEDSAMYFCASSSSGMGRETQYFGPGTRLLVL.

In this sample, this clonotype is medium-sized. This beta chain lies outside the target of a library built for alpha chains; its clone size means little. The rearrangement uses TRBV6-1 and TRBJ2-5; 8 bases match TRBD2. The CDR3 totals 15 residues. Trimming cost V 1 base and J 5 bases; bases outside gene matches: 6. The germline V gene has CDR1 MNHNS and CDR2 SASEGT. CDR3 sequence (DNA): TGTGCCAGCAGTGAAGGGTTAGCGGGAAGGGAGACCCAGTACTTC. This codes for CASSEGLAGRETQYF.

This clonotype has a count of ten or more. Found in a library prepared for alpha chains, this beta chain is an off-target read, and its abundance has little meaning. CDR3 in amino acids: CASSQQGAAGELFF. The CDR3 DNA sequence: TGTGCCAGCAGCCAGCAAGGAGCGGCCGGGGAGCTGTTTTTT. The rearrangement links TRBV14 to TRBJ2-2; possibly TRBD2 for D (5 bases). This CDR3 contains 14 residues. Trimming pared 3 bases from V and 6 bases from J, leaving 11 bases between. Per germline, CDR1 SGHDN and CDR2 FVKESK.